The following is a T cell receptor beta chain sequence with its context. No antigen is known for it. The donors, all healthy, were Caucasians living in Russia, aged about 6 to 90. Combining a sample-barcoded 5' primer with a J-beta primer mix, a second PCR ran for about 6 to 11 cycles. TCRdb reprocessed the 5' RACE reads with MiXCR, giving one entry per CDR3 protein. The sample yields 1.8 million or so distinct CDR3 sequences, approximately 39% seen once. These data are taken from a study of blood T cells in healthy people across ages. V was pared by 0 bases and J by 8 bases, with 13 bases of the junction left unmatched. CDR1 MNHNY and CDR2 SVGAGI come from the germline V gene (reference sequence). The CDR3 is 17 amino acids. Study-level points and caveats: Older individuals had lower TCR beta diversity per million T cells (the decline was roughly linear). Investigators treated diversity estimates from one million T cells as underestimates. Reliance upon unsorted PBMCs precluded definitive naive versus antigen-experienced comparison.

The receptor was isolated from a human donor in good health. The gene calls are TRBV6-6 and TRBJ2-1, with TRBD1 identical over 7 bases. Sequencing was done on a sample of blood. The CDR3 DNA reads TGTGCCAGCAGTTACTCGTTAGGACAGGCGTCTTCGGATGAGCAGTTCTTC. It codes for CASSYSLGQASSDEQFF.